This T cell receptor (beta chain) was retrieved from a study of regulatory T cells in long-lasting Graves disease. In building TCR beta libraries, iRepertoire HTBI primers were used together with Arm-PCR of CDR3 regions. TCRdb recomputed calls from the multiplex PCR reads with MiXCR, one row per CDR3 protein. The repertoire consists of about 500,000 distinct CDR3 sequences, with roughly 15% occurring once and the leading ten covering 12%. Time point specified: newly diagnosed GD, antithyroid drugs for less than 3 months. Extracted PBMC RNA gave rise to the TCR library. The CDR3 has 16 residues. Germline V gene lookup returns CDR1 MDHEN and CDR2 SYDVKM. Trimming removed 2 bases from V and 2 bases from J; junction bases left unmatched: 6. This clonotype has ten or more counts. This same sample was also taken into another study, of T cells in Graves' hyperthyroidism and ophthalmopathy.

The specimen comprised peripheral blood mononuclear cells (PBMCs), sampled at new diagnosis, from a patient treated with antithyroid drugs. This TCR was recovered from a middle-aged man with Graves disease. The V call is TRBV28, the J call TRBJ2-1; 7 bases agree with TRBD2. Here the CDR3 DNA reads TGTGCCAGCAGTTTAGCCCTAGCGGCTACCTACAATGAGCAGTTCTTC. It codes for CASSLALAATYNEQFF.